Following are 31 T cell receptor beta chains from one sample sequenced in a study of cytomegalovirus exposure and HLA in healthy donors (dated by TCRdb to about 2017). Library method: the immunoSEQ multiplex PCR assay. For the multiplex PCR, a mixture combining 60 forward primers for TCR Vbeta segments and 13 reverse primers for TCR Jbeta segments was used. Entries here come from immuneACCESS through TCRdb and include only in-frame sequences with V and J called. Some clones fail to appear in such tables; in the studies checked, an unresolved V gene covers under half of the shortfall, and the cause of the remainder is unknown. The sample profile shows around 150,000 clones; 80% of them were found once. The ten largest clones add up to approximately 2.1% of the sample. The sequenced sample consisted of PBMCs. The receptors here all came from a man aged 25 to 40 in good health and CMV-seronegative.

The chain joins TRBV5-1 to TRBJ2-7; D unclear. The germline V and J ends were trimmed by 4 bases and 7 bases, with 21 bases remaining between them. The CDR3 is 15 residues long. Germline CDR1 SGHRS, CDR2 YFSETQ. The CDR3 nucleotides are TGCGCCAGCAGCCCGCCCCCCCCGTCGCCGAGGGAGCAGTACTTC. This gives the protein CASSPPPPSPREQYF.

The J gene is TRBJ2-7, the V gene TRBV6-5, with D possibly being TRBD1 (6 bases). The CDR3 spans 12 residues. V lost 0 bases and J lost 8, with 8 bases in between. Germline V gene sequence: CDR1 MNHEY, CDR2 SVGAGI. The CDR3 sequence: CASSYSGGQQYF. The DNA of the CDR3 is TGTGCCAGCAGTTACTCAGGGGGTCAGCAGTACTTC.

CDR3 in amino acids: CASSVGTSYNEQFF. The CDR3 DNA reads TGTGCCAGCAGCGTCGGGACTAGCTACAATGAGCAGTTCTTC. The rearrangement uses TRBV9 and TRBJ2-1; 8 bases match TRBD2. The germline V gene has CDR1 SGDLS and CDR2 YYNGEE. The junction had 1 base not matched to a gene; V was cut back by 2 bases and J by 3 bases. This CDR3 region has 14 residues.

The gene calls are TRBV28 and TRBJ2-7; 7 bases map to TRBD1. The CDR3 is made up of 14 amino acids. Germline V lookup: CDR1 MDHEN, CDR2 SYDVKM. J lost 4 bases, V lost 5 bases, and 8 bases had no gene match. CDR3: CASSQPGQHYEQYF. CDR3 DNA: TGTGCCAGCAGTCAACCGGGACAGCATTACGAGCAGTACTTC. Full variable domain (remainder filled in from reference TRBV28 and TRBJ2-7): DVKVTQSSRYLVKRTGEKVFLECVQDMDHENMFWYRQDPGLGLRLIYFSYDVKMKEKGDIPEGYSVSREKKERFSLILESASTNQTSMYLCASSQPGQHYEQYFGPGTRLTVT.

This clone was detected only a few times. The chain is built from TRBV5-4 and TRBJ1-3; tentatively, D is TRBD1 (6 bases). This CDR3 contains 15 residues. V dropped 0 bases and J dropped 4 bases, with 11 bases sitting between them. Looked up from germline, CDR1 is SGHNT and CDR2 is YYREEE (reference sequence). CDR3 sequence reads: CASSLGAGTGNTIYF. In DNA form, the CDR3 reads TGTGCCAGCAGCTTGGGAGCAGGGACAGGAAACACCATATATTTT.

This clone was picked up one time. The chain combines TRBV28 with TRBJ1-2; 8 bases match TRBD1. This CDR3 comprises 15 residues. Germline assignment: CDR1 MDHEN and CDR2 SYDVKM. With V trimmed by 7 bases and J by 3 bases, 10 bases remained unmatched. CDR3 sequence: CASNKLGTGYYGYTF. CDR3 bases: TGTGCCAGCAACAAATTAGGGACAGGCTACTATGGCTACACCTTC.

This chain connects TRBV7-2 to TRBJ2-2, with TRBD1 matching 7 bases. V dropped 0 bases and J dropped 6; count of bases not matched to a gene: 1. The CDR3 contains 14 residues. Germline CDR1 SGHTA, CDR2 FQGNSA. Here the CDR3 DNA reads TGTGCCAGCAGCTTAGCGCAGGGGGCCGGGGAGCTGTTTTTT. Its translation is CASSLAQGAGELFF.

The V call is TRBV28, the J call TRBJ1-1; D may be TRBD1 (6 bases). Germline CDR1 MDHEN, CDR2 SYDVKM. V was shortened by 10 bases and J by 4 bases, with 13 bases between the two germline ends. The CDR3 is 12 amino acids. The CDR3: CATSRGGTEAFF. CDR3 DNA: TGTGCCACCTCAAGGGGGGGCACTGAAGCTTTCTTT.

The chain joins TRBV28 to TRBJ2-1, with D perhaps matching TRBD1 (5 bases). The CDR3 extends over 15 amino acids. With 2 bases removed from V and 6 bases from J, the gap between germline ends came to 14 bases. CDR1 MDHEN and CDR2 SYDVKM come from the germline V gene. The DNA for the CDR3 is TGTGCCAGCAGTTTAATTTCAGGGATATCCAATGAGCAGTTCTTC. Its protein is CASSLISGISNEQFF.

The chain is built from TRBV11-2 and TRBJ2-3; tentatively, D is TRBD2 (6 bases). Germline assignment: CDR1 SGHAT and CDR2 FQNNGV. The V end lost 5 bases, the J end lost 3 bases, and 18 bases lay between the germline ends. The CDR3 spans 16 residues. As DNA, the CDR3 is TGTGCCAGCAGCAAACGACTAGGATCGTCAACAGATACGCAGTATTTT. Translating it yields CASSKRLGSSTDTQYF. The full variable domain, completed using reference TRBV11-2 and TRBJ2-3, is EAGVAQSPRYKIIEKRQSVAFWCNPISGHATLYWYQQILGQGPKLLIQFQNNGVVDDSQLPKDRFSAERLKGVDSTLKIQPAKLEDSAVYLCASSKRLGSSTDTQYFGPGTRLTVL.

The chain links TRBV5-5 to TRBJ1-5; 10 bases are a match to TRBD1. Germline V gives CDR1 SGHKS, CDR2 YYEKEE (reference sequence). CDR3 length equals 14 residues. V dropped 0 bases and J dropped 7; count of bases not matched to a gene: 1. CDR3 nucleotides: TGTGCCAGCAGCTTGGGGACAGGGGGGCAGCCCCAGCATTTT. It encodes CASSLGTGGQPQHF.

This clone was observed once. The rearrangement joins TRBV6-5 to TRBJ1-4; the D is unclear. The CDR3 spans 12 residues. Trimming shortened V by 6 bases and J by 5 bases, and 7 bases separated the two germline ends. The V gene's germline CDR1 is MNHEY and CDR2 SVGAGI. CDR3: CASSPGNEKLFF. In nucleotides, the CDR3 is TGTGCCAGCAGCCCCGGGAATGAAAAACTGTTTTTT.

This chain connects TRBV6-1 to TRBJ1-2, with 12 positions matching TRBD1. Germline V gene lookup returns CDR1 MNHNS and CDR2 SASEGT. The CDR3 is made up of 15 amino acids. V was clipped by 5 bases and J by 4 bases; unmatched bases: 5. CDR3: CASSSGTGGAYGYTF. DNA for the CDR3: TGTGCCAGCAGTTCCGGGACAGGGGGCGCCTATGGCTACACCTTC.

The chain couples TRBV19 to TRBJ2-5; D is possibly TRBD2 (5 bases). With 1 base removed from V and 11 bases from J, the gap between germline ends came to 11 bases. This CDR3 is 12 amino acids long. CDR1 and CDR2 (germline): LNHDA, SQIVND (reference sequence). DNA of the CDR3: TGTGCCAGTAGTATAGGCTACGGGGAGCAGTACTTC. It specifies CASSIGYGEQYF. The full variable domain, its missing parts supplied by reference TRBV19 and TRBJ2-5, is DGGITQSPKYLFRKEGQNVTLSCEQNLNHDAMYWYRQDPGQGLRLIYYSQIVNDFQKGDIAEGYSVSREKKESFPLTVTSAQKNPTAFYLCASSIGYGEQYFGPGTRLLVL.

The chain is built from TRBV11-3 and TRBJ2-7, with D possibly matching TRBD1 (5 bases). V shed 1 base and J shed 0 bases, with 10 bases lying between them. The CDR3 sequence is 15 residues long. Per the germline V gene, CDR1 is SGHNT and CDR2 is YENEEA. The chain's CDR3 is CASSLGTPDSYEQYF. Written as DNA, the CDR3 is TGTGCCAGCAGCTTAGGGACACCGGACTCCTACGAGCAGTACTTC.

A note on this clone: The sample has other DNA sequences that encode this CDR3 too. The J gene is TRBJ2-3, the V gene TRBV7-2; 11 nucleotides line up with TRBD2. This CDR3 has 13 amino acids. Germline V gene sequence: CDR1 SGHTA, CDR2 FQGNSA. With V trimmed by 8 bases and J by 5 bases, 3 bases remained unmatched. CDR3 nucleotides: TGTGCCAGCTCTCTAGCGGGAGGAGATACGCAGTATTTT. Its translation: CASSLAGGDTQYF.

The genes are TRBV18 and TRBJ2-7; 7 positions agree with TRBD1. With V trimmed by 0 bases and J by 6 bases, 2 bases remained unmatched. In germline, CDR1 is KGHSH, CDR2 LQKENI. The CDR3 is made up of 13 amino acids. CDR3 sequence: CASSPPHRGEQYF. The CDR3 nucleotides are TGTGCCAGCTCACCACCCCACAGGGGCGAGCAGTACTTC.

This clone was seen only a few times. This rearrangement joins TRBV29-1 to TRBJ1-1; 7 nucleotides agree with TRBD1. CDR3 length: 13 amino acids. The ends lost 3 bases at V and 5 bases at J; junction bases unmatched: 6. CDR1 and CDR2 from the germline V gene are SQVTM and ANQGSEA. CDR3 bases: TGCAGCGTTGATATAGGGGGCACGACTGAAGCTTTCTTT. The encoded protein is CSVDIGGTTEAFF. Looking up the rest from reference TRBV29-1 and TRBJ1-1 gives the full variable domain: SAVISQKPSRDICQRGTSLTIQCQVDSQVTMMFWYRQQPGQSLTLIATANQGSEATYESGFVIDKFPISRPNLTFSTLTVSNMSPEDSSIYLCSVDIGGTTEAFFGQGTRLTVV.

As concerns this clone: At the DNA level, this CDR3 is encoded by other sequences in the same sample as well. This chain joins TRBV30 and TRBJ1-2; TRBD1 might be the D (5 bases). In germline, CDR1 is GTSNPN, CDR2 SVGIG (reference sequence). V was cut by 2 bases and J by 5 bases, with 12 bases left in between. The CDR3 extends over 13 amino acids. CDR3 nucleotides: TGTGCCTGGAGTCGAACGGGGGGGTATGGCTACACCTTC. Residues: CAWSRTGGYGYTF.

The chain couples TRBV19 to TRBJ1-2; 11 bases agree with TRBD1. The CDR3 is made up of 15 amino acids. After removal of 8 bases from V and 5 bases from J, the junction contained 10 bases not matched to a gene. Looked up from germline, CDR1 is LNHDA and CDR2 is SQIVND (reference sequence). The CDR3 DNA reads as TGTGCCAGTCACGACCGGGACAGGGGGTATTATGGCTACACCTTC. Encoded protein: CASHDRDRGYYGYTF. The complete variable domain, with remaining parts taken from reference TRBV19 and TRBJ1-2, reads DGGITQSPKYLFRKEGQNVTLSCEQNLNHDAMYWYRQDPGQGLRLIYYSQIVNDFQKGDIAEGYSVSREKKESFPLTVTSAQKNPTAFYLCASHDRDRGYYGYTFGSGTRLTVV.

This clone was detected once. CDR3 sequence (DNA): TGTGCCAGCAGTTTTCCAGGGAGGACTGAAGCTTTCTTT. Protein product: CASSFPGRTEAFF. The V and J genes are TRBV28 and TRBJ1-1, with D possibly being TRBD1 (5 bases). The V end lost 3 bases, the J end lost 5 bases, and 10 bases lay between the germline ends. Germline V lookup: CDR1 MDHEN, CDR2 SYDVKM. The CDR3 totals 13 residues.

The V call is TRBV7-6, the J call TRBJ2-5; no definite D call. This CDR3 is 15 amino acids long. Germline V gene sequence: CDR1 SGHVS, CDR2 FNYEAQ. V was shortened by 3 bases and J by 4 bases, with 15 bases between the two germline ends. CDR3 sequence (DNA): TGTGCCAGCAGCTTTAATAACAACCCCAGAGAGACCCAGTACTTC. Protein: CASSFNNNPRETQYF.

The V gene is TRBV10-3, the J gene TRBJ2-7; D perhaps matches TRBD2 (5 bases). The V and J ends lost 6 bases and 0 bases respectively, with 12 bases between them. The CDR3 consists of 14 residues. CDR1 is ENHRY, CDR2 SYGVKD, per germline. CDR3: CAIRAERVSYEQYF. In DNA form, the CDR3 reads TGTGCCATCAGGGCGGAGAGGGTCTCCTACGAGCAGTACTTC.

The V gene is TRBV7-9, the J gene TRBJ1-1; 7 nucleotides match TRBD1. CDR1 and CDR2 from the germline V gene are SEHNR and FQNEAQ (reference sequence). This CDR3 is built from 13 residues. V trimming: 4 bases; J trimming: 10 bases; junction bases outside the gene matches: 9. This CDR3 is CASSSGSTGRAFF. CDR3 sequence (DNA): TGTGCCAGCAGCTCGGGCTCGACAGGGAGAGCTTTCTTT.

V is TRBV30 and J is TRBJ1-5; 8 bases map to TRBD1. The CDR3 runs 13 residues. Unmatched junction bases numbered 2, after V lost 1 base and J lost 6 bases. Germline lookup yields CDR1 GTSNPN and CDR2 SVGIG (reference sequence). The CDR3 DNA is TGTGCCTGGAGTGCAACAGGGGGTCAGCCCCAGCATTTT. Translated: CAWSATGGQPQHF.

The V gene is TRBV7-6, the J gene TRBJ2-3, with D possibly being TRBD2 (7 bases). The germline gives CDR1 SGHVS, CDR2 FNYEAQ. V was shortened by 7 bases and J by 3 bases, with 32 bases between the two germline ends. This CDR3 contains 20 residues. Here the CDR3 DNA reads TGTGCCAGCAACAGAGGGGGAGGGAGGGCGGCGGGACCCATTACAGATACGCAGTATTTT. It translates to CASNRGGGRAAGPITDTQYF.

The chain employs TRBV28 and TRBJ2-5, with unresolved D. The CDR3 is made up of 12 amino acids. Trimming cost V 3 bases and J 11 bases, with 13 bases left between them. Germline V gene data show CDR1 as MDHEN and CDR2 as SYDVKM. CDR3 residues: CASSLSLEKQYF. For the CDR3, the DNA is TGTGCCAGCAGTTTGAGCTTGGAGAAGCAGTACTTC.

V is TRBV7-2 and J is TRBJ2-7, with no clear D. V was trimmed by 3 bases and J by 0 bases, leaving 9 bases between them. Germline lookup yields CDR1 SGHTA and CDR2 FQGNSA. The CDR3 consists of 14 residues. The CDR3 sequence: CASSFSSSSYEQYF. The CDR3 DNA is TGTGCCAGCAGCTTTAGCAGTTCCTCCTACGAGCAGTACTTC.

CDR3 nucleotide sequence: TGTGCCAGCAGCCGCTTGGGACAGAAGTATCGCGGCTACACCTTC. Protein sequence: CASSRLGQKYRGYTF. This chain connects TRBV6-5 to TRBJ1-2, with 7 positions matching TRBD1. There are 15 residues in the CDR3. Germline CDR1 and CDR2: MNHEY and SVGAGI. V shed 6 bases and J 8 bases; nucleotides not matched to a gene: 15.

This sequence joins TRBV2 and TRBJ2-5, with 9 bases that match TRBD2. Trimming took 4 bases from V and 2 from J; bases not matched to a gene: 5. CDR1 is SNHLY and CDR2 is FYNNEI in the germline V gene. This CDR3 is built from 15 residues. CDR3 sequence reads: CASSAGGRVQETQYF. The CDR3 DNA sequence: TGTGCCAGCAGTGCCGGCGGGAGGGTTCAAGAGACCCAGTACTTC.

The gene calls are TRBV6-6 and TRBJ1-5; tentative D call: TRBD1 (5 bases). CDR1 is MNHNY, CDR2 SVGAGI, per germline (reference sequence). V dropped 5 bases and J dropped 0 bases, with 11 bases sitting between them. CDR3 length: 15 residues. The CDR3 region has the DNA TGTGCCAGCAGTATTCGACAGACTAGCAATCAGCCCCAGCATTTT. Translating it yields CASSIRQTSNQPQHF.